A single sample is the source of the 32 T cell receptor delta chains below, sequenced in a study of Vδ1+ human thymocytes. The study, taken as a whole, reports: Highly polyclonal TRG and TRD repertoires with Gaussian CDR3 length distributions appeared in thymus.

Sequences come from RNA converted to cDNA by reverse transcription. Multiplex PCR used pooled V-gene forward primers and a constant-region reverse primer to amplify CDR3s. TCRdb reanalyzed the multiplex PCR reads using CATT. The table lists tens of thousands of delta-chain clones, around 28% of them singletons. No antigen has been assigned to these receptors. The sample comprised Vdelta1+ gamma-delta thymocytes from the thymus. Subset specified: FACS-sorted CD3+ TCRalphabeta- TCRVdelta1+ TCRVdelta2- thymocytes. Receptors were obtained from a boy under three years old who had congenital heart surgery.

The chain links TRDV1 to TRDJ1; TRDD2 matches 7 bases. Germline CDR1 and CDR2: TSWWSYY and QGS. This CDR3 spans 21 amino acids. Germline trimming cut 2 bases from V and 0 bases from J; bases unmatched to any gene: 21. CDR3 nucleotides: TGTGCTCTTGGGGAAGGGTCCCAGGCCTTTCCTACTTGGGTATACACCGATAAACTCATCTTT. It translates to CALGEGSQAFPTWVYTDKLIF.

This clone was counted once. The chain is built from TRDV1 and TRDJ1; the match to TRDD3 covers 11 bases. Germline V gene sequence: CDR1 TSWWSYY, CDR2 QGS. The ends lost 2 bases at V and 3 bases at J; junction bases unmatched: 23. CDR3 length: 22 residues. The CDR3 here is CALGERIATTSVLGDKSDKLIF. For the CDR3, the DNA is TGTGCTCTTGGGGAAAGGATCGCTACGACCTCCGTACTGGGGGATAAGTCCGATAAACTCATCTTT.

This clone was seen more than once but under ten times. The gene calls are TRDV1 and TRDJ1, with a possible D match to TRDD3 (8 bases). The germline V gene encodes CDR1 TSWWSYY and CDR2 QGS. This CDR3 comprises 22 residues. The ends were cut back, 3 bases at V and 0 bases at J, with 32 bases in the middle. The CDR3 protein is CALGDRPSSPPLGVPYTDKLIF. As DNA, the CDR3 is TGTGCTCTTGGGGACCGGCCTTCCTCTCCCCCACTGGGGGTCCCGTACACCGATAAACTCATCTTT.

V is TRDV1 and J is TRDJ1; unclear D gene. CDR3 length: 23 residues. Per germline, CDR1 TSWWSYY and CDR2 QGS. V lost 5 bases to trimming and J lost 1 base, with 38 bases between them. The CDR3 DNA sequence: TGTGCTCTTGGGCAACGTCGGCCTTGGGCTAGGATCCCGGGTGAAGAGGGCACCGATAAACTCATCTTT. This gives the protein CALGQRRPWARIPGEEGTDKLIF.

This clone was seen ten or more times. The chain combines TRDV1 with TRDJ1, with 7 bases that match TRDD3. V lost 0 bases to trimming and J lost 2 bases; unmatched junction nucleotides: 6. The length of the CDR3 is 16 residues. CDR1 and CDR2 (germline): TSWWSYY, QGS. The CDR3 DNA sequence: TGTGCTCTTGGGGAACTCGTCCTGGGGGCTACCGATAAACTCATCTTT. This translates into CALGELVLGATDKLIF.

Note on this clone: One end of the junction fails to match germline, which may point to a read error. The chain combines TRDV1 with TRDJ1, with D maybe TRDD2 (6 bases). The CDR3 loop spans 19 amino acids. Germline loops: CDR1 TSWWSYY, CDR2 QGS. This CDR3 reads CALGDRPSPLFSEADKFIF. The CDR3 DNA reads as TGTGCTCTTGGGGACCGGCCTTCCCCCCTGTTTTCGGAAGCCGATAAATTCATCTTT.

This clone was observed a few times. The genes are TRDV1 and TRDJ1; perhaps TRDD3 as D (5 bases). The CDR3 loop spans 17 amino acids. Germline CDR1 TSWWSYY, CDR2 QGS. Trimming stripped 6 bases from V and 0 bases from J, with 20 bases between. In nucleotides, the CDR3 is TGTGCTCTTGGTGAGGGGGCTACGGGGACTTACACCGATAAACTCATCTTT. Protein product: CALGEGATGTYTDKLIF.

This clone was counted only a few times. This rearrangement joins TRDV1 to TRDJ1, with 9 bases matching TRDD2. V lost 4 bases to trimming and J lost 2 bases; unmatched junction nucleotides: 20. CDR1 and CDR2 (germline): TSWWSYY, QGS. There are 20 residues in the CDR3. The CDR3 loop is CALGAGLPTWGPKGTDKLIF. The CDR3 DNA is TGTGCTCTTGGGGCCGGCCTTCCTACGTGGGGACCGAAGGGGACCGATAAACTCATCTTT.

The chain carries TRDV1 and TRDJ1, with TRDD3 matching over 9 bases. The CDR3 is 17 residues long. V shed 0 bases and J 5 bases; nucleotides not matched to a gene: 10. The germline gives CDR1 TSWWSYY, CDR2 QGS. The CDR3, as DNA: TGTGCTCTTGGGGAACTGGGACTGCGTACTGGGGGAGATAAACTCATCTTT. As protein: CALGELGLRTGGDKLIF.

This clone was counted only a few times. This chain joins TRDV1 and TRDJ1, with 8 positions matching TRDD2. Germline assignment: CDR1 TSWWSYY and CDR2 QGS. The V segment lost 3 bases and the J segment 0 bases; nucleotides outside the gene matches: 15. The CDR3 is made up of 19 amino acids. For the CDR3, the DNA is TGTGCTCTTGGGGAGCCCTACTTCCTACAGGTGGGGTACACCGATAAACTCATCTTT. Translation gives CALGEPYFLQVGYTDKLIF.

The sample holds a few counts of this clone. The same CDR3 can be traced to other DNA sequences in this sample. The J gene is TRDJ1, the V gene TRDV1; no reliable D call. V was clipped by 5 bases and J by 0 bases, with 22 bases between them. This CDR3 spans 18 amino acids. Germline-derived CDR1 and CDR2 are TSWWSYY and QGS. CDR3 sequence reads: CALGPNPPAVQYTDKLIF. DNA of the CDR3: TGTGCTCTTGGGCCAAATCCCCCGGCCGTACAATACACCGATAAACTCATCTTT.

The chain has TRDV1 and TRDJ1; 10 bases align to TRDD3. Germline V gene sequence: CDR1 TSWWSYY, CDR2 QGS. The CDR3 runs 17 residues. The trim removed 4 bases at V and 0 bases at J, leaving 8 bases unmatched. CDR3 loop: CALGGDRTGGYTDKLIF. CDR3 DNA: TGTGCTCTTGGGGGTGACCGGACTGGGGGATACACCGATAAACTCATCTTT.

This clone rates as medium-sized. Additional DNA sequences in this sample encode the identical CDR3. The chain employs TRDV1 and TRDJ1, with no clear D. Germline loops: CDR1 TSWWSYY, CDR2 QGS. Between the trimmed V and J ends, which lost 9 bases and 1 base, there was a span of 3 bases. There are 10 residues in the CDR3. The CDR3 loop reads CALGTDKLIF. CDR3 DNA: TGTGCTCTCGGCACCGATAAACTCATCTTT.

V usage is TRDV1 and J usage is TRDJ1; perhaps TRDD3 as D (7 bases). The germline V and J ends were trimmed by 1 base and 3 bases, with 18 bases remaining between them. Germline V CDR1 and CDR2: TSWWSYY, QGS. The CDR3 totals 17 residues. CDR3 residues: CALGEPRLGVLPDKLIF. The CDR3 nucleotides are TGTGCTCTTGGGGAACCAAGGCTGGGGGTCCTACCCGATAAACTCATCTTT.

In this sample, this clone turned up a few times. The rearrangement uses TRDV1 and TRDJ1, with 10 bases matching TRDD3. After removal of 6 bases from V and 0 bases from J, the junction contained 22 bases not matched to a gene. Germline assignment: CDR1 TSWWSYY and CDR2 QGS. There are 21 residues in the CDR3. This CDR3 reads CALGPLPLRLLTGGYTDKLIF. The CDR3 DNA is TGTGCTCTTGGTCCCCTTCCCTTAAGACTTCTTACTGGGGGATACACCGATAAACTCATCTTT.

For this clone: This probably arose from a read error, given a far larger clone one base away. The chain uses TRDV2 and TRDJ2; weak D call: TRDD1 (6 bases). This CDR3 comprises 15 residues. The germline gives CDR1 GEAIGNYY, CDR2 EKD. With 7 bases removed from V and 3 bases from J, the gap between germline ends came to 17 bases. The CDR3 loop is CACPSGEILTAQLFF. DNA for the CDR3: TGTGCCTGCCCTAGTGGGGAAATACTGACAGCACAACTCTTCTTT.

The chain links TRDV1 to TRDJ1, with TRDD3 identical over 7 bases. V shed 6 bases and J 1 base; nucleotides not matched to a gene: 20. The CDR3 has 19 amino acids. Germline V CDR1 and CDR2: TSWWSYY, QGS. The CDR3 region is CALGPRLNWGKGSTDKLIF. CDR3 nucleotides: TGTGCTCTTGGACCGCGTTTGAACTGGGGTAAGGGGTCCACCGATAAACTCATCTTT.

This chain connects TRDV1 to TRDJ1, with D uncertain. The CDR3 spans 16 residues. Germline CDR1 is TSWWSYY and CDR2 is QGS. V lost 3 bases and J 7 bases, leaving 21 bases between the germline ends. CDR3 in amino acids: CALGETVSFTECKLIF. The CDR3 coding sequence is TGTGCTCTTGGGGAGACGGTATCCTTTACTGAGTGTAAACTCATCTTT.

Judged by abundance, this clone is medium-sized. The chain uses TRDV1 and TRDJ1; a weak D match, TRDD2 (6 bases). V was clipped by 1 base and J by 0 bases, with 27 bases between them. Germline values: CDR1 TSWWSYY, CDR2 QGS. This CDR3 contains 21 residues. CDR3 amino acids: CALGEPAFQSFGPHYTDKLIF. The CDR3 DNA follows: TGTGCTCTTGGGGAACCGGCCTTCCAGTCCTTCGGCCCCCACTACACCGATAAACTCATCTTT.

On this clone: One end of the junction is discordant with germline, which a read error may explain. This specimen includes other DNA sequences encoding the same CDR3. The genes are TRDV1 and TRDJ1, with 11 positions matching TRDD3. Germline-derived CDR1 and CDR2 are TSWWSYY and QGS. The CDR3 has 20 amino acids. CDR3 DNA: TGTGCTCTTGGGGAACTACGTACTGGGGGATATGAGGGGTACACCGACAAACTCATCTTT. This codes for CALGELRTGGYEGYTDKLIF.

This clone has a handful of counts. This chain joins TRDV1 and TRDJ1; TRDD3 matches at 12 bases. The CDR3 runs 21 residues. The germline V gene encodes CDR1 TSWWSYY and CDR2 QGS. After removal of 1 base from V and 3 bases from J, the junction contained 18 bases not matched to a gene. The CDR3 spells CALGEPSFVVLGDTRPDKLIF. The DNA for the CDR3 is TGTGCTCTTGGGGAACCTTCCTTCGTCGTACTGGGGGATACCCGACCCGATAAACTCATCTTT.

The gene calls are TRDV1 and TRDJ1; 11 bases agree with TRDD3. This CDR3 comprises 23 residues. J was trimmed by 1 base and V by 2 bases; bases with no gene match: 24. CDR1 and CDR2 from the germline V gene are TSWWSYY and QGS. CDR3 nucleotide sequence: TGTGCTCTTGGGGAATATCCCCCATCTCCCCTGGGGGATACTAGCTGGGGCACCGATAAACTCATCTTT. Protein sequence: CALGEYPPSPLGDTSWGTDKLIF.

The rearrangement uses TRDV1 and TRDJ1; 9 bases match TRDD3. Germline CDR1 is TSWWSYY and CDR2 is QGS. The CDR3 spans 18 residues. Trimming cost V 3 bases and J 0 bases; bases outside gene matches: 11. The CDR3 DNA sequence: TGTGCTCTTGGGGATTACCGTACTGGGGGAACCTACACCGATAAACTCATCTTT. Translation: CALGDYRTGGTYTDKLIF.

Points on this clone: One base away lies a much larger clone, so this may be a sequencing read error. The gene calls are TRDV2 and TRDJ1; D may match TRDD2 or TRDD3 (5 bases each). Germline values: CDR1 GEAIGNYY, CDR2 EKD. The CDR3 length is 18 residues. The CDR3 region is CACATLPPPMGYTDKLIF. The CDR3 coding sequence is TGTGCCTGTGCCACCCTACCTCCGCCCATGGGGTACACCGATAAACTCATCTTT.

The chain links TRDV1 to TRDJ1; D possibly corresponds to TRDD3 (8 bases). From germline, CDR1 is TSWWSYY and CDR2 QGS. V dropped 1 base and J dropped 4 bases, with 28 bases sitting between them. The length of the CDR3 is 20 residues. The CDR3 nucleotides are TGTGCTCTTGGGGAACCCTCATTTTCCTACCTGGGGGAGAATGTCGATAAACTCATCTTT. Translation gives CALGEPSFSYLGENVDKLIF.

The gene calls are TRDV1 and TRDJ1, with D hard to call. Per the germline V gene, CDR1 is TSWWSYY and CDR2 is QGS. The V and J ends lost 4 bases and 2 bases respectively, with 14 bases between them. The CDR3 has 15 amino acids. The CDR3 bases are TGTGCTCTTGGGGTCCCTCCCCACTCTACCGATAAACTCATCTTT. Protein sequence: CALGVPPHSTDKLIF.

This clone appeared a few times. This chain joins TRDV1 and TRDJ1, with D hard to call. The CDR3 is 15 amino acids. The germline CDR1 and CDR2 sequences are TSWWSYY and QGS. Trimming pared 0 bases from V and 2 bases from J, leaving 10 bases between. CDR3 nucleotides: TGTGCTCTTGGGGAACTAGTCCATAGGACCGATAAACTCATCTTT. This sequence encodes CALGELVHRTDKLIF.

V and J are TRDV1 and TRDJ1; D possibly corresponds to TRDD3 (7 bases). The length of the CDR3 is 22 residues. V lost 4 bases, J lost 0 bases, and 33 bases lay in between. In germline, CDR1 is TSWWSYY, CDR2 QGS. The CDR3 nucleotides read TGTGCTCTTGGGGGAGCTTCCTCTCGGTACTGGGGCCCCCAGCCGTACACCGATAAACTCATCTTT. It codes for CALGGASSRYWGPQPYTDKLIF.

By proportion, this clone is medium-sized (0.01 to 0.1%). The chain carries TRDV1 and TRDJ1; 7 nucleotides agree with TRDD3. The CDR3 covers 21 residues. The germline CDR1 and CDR2 sequences are TSWWSYY and QGS. V was clipped by 2 bases and J by 4 bases; unmatched bases: 25. Here the CDR3 reads CALGESFPHTLGALIGDKLIF. CDR3 in DNA: TGTGCTCTTGGGGAATCATTTCCCCACACTCTGGGGGCCCTAATCGGCGATAAACTCATCTTT.

Only a few counts were recorded for this clone. J is TRDJ1 and V is TRDV1; TRDD3 matches 13 bases. With V trimmed by 9 bases and J by 5 bases, 36 bases remained unmatched. The germline CDR1 and CDR2 sequences are TSWWSYY and QGS. The CDR3 runs 24 residues. The CDR3 DNA sequence: TGTGCTCTGAACTTGGGGAATGTCGACGTCGCGCTGTACTGGGGGATACGTCAGGGGGATAAACTCATCTTT. Encoded protein: CALNLGNVDVALYWGIRQGDKLIF.

The chain joins TRDV1 to TRDJ1, with 13 nucleotides matching TRDD3. Germline V CDR1 and CDR2: TSWWSYY, QGS. The CDR3 has 25 amino acids. Trimming at V came to 2 bases and at J to 0 bases, leaving 27 bases not matched to a gene. The CDR3 reads CALGESLTPRPLYWGIRRYTDKLIF. CDR3 DNA: TGTGCTCTTGGGGAAAGTCTGACGCCACGCCCACTGTACTGGGGGATACGGAGGTACACCGATAAACTCATCTTT.

The chain uses TRDV1 and TRDJ1; 7 nucleotides match TRDD3. Per the germline V gene, CDR1 is TSWWSYY and CDR2 is QGS. Unmatched junction bases numbered 3, after V lost 2 bases and J lost 0 bases. The CDR3 sequence is 15 residues long. CDR3 amino acids: CALGEGLGDTDKLIF. The CDR3 DNA reads as TGTGCTCTTGGGGAAGGGCTGGGGGACACCGATAAACTCATCTTT.